This T cell receptor (beta chain) was profiled in a study of blood T cell repertoires in COVID-19. This clone occurred once. Libraries were prepared by immunoSEQ multiplex PCR; TCRdb keeps only in-frame clonotypes and omits some of them. The sample contains about 74,000 clones, around four fifths of which appear only once. Germline V CDR1 and CDR2: MNHEY, SVGAGI. The germline V and J ends were trimmed by 6 bases and 0 bases, with 12 bases remaining between them. This CDR3 is 15 amino acids long. The chain links TRBV6-5 to TRBJ1-5; weak D call: TRBD1 (5 bases). Sequenced input: peripheral blood. The receptor comes from an older man with acute or convalescent COVID-19. The CDR3 DNA is TGTGCCAGCAGATCCACAGGACATAGCAATCAGCCCCAGCATTTT. This sequence encodes CASRSTGHSNQPQHF.